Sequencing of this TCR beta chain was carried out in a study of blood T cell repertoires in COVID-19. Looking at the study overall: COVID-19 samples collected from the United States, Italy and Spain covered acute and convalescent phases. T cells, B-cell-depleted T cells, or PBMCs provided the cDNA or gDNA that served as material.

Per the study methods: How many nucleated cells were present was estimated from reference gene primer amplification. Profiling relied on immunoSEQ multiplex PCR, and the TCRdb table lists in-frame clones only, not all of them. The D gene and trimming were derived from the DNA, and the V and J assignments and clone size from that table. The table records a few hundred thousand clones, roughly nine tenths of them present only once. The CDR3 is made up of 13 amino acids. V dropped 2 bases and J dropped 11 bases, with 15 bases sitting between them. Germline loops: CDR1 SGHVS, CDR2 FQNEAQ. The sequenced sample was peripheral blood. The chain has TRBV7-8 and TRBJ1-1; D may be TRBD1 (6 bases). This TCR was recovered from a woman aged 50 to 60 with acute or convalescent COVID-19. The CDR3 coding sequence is TGTGCCAGCAGCTTACTGGGGGCGGATAGGGCTTTCTTT. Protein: CASSLLGADRAFF.